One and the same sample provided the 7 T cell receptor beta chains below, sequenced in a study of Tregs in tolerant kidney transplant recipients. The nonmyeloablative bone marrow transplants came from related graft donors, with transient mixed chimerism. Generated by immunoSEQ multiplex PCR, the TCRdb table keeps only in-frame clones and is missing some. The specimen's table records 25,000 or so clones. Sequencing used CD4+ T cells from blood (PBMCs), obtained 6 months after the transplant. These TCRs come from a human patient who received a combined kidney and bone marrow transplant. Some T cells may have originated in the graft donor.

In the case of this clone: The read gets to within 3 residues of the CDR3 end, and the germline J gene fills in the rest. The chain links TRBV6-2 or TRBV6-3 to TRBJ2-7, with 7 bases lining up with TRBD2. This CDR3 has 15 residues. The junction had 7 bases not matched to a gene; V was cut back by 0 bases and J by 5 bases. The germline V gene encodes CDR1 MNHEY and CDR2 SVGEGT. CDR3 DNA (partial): TGTGCCAGCAGTTACTCAGGCGGGAGCGTCAACGAG. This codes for CASSYSGGSVNE. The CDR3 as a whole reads CASSYSGGSVNEQYF.

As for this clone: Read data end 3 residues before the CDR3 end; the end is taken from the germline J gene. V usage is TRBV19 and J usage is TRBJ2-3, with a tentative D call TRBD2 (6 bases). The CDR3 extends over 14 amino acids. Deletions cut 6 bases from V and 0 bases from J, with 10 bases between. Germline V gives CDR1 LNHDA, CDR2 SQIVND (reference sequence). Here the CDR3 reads CASRGGTSTDTQYF. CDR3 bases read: TGTGCCAGTAGAGGTGGGACTAGCACAGATACG.

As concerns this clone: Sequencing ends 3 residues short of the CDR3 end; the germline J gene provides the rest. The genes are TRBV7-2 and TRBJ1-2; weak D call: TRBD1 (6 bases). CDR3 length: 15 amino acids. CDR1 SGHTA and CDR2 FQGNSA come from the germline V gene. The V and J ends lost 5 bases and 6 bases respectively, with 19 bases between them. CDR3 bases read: TGTGCCAGCAGCCATACAGGGTTGGGCAAGGATGGC. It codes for CASSHTGLGKDG. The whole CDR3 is CASSHTGLGKDGYTF.

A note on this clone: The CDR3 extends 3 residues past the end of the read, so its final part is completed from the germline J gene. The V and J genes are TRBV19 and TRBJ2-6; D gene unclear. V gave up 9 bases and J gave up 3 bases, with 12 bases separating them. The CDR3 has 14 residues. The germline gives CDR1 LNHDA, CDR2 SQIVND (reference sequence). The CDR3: CASKQSFGANVLTF. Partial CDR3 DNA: TGTGCCAGCAAACAGTCGTTTGGGGCCAACGTC.

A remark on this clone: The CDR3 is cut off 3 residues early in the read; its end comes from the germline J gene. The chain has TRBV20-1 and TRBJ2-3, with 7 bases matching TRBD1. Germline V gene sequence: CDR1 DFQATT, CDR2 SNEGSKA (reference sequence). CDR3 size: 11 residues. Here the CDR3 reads CSALSGQSQYF. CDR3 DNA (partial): TGCAGTGCTCTATCGGGACAGTCG.

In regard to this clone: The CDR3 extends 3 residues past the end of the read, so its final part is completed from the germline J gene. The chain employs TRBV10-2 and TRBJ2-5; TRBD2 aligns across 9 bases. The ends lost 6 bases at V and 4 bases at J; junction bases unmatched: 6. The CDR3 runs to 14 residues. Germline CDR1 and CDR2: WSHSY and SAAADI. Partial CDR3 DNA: TGCGCCAGCAGGAAGCCAGCGGGGGGAGAGACC. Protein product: CASRKPAGGET. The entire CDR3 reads CASRKPAGGETQYF.

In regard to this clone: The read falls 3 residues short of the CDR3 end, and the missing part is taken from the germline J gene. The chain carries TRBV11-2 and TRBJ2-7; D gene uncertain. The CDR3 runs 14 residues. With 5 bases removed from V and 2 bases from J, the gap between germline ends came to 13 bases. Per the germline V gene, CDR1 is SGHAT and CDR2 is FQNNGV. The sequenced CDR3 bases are TGTGCCAGCAGCCATTATGGTCGCGCCTACGAG. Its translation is CASSHYGRAYE. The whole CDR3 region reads CASSHYGRAYEQYF.